This T cell receptor (beta chain) was found in a study of CD8 T cells in ankylosing spondylitis. The table lists this clonotype with many counts. TCRdb called the 5' RACE reads again in MiXCR, with one record for every CDR3 protein. The sample has about 69,000 distinct CDR3 sequences, roughly 5% seen once; the top ten hold around 2.2%. CDR3 length: 14 amino acids. The chain has TRBV21-1 and TRBJ2-7; the table's D call, TRBD1, has no DNA check behind it. TRBV21-1 is recorded as a pseudogene. The sequencing input was blood, either unsorted or a sorted T cell fraction (not recorded which). The sequence came from a male donor with ankylosing spondylitis or in good health (not recorded which). This chain's CDR3 is CASSNDWTSYEQYF. CDR3 coding DNA: TGTGCCAGCAGCAACGATTGGACATCCTACGAGCAGTACTTC.